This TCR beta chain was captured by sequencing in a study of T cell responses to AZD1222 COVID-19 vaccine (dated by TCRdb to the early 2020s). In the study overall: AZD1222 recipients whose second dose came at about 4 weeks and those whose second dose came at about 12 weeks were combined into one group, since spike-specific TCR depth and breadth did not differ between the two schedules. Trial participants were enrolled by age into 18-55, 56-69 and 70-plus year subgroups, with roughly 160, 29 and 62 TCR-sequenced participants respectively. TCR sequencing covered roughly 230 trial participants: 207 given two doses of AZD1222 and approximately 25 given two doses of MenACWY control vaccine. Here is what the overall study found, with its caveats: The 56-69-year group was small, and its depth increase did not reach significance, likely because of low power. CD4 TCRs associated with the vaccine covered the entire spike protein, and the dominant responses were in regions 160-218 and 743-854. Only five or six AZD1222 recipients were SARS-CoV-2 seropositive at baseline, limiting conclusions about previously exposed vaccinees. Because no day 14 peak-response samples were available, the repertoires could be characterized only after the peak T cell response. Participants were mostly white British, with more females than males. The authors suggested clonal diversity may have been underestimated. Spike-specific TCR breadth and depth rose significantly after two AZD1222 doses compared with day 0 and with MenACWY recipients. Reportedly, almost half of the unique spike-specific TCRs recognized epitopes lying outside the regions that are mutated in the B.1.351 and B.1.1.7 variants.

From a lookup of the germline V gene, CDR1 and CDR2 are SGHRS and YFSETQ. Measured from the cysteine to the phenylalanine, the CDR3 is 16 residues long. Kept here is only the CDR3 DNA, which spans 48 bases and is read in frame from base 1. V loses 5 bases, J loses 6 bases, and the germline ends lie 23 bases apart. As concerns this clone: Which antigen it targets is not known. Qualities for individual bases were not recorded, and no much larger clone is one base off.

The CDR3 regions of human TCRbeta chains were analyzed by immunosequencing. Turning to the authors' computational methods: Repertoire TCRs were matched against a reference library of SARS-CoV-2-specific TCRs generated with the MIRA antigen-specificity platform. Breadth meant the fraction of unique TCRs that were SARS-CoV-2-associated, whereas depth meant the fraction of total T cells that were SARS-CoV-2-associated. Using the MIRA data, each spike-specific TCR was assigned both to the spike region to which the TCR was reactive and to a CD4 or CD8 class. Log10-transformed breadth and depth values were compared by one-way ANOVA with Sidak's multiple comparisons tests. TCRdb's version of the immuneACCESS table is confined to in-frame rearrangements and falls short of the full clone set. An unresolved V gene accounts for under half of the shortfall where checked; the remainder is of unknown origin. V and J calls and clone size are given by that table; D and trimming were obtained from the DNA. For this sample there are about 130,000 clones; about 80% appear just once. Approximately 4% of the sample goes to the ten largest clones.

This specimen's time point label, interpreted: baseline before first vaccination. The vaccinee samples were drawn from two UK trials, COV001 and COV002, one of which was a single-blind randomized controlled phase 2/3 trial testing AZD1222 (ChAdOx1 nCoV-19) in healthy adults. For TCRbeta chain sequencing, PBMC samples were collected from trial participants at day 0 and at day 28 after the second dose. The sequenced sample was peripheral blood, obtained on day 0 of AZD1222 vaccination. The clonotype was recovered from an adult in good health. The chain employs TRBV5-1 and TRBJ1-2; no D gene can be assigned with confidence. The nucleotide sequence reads TGCGCCAGCAGGACTAATGTAGGACCGCCCATCGATGGCTACACCTTC. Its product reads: CASRTNVGPPIDGYTF.